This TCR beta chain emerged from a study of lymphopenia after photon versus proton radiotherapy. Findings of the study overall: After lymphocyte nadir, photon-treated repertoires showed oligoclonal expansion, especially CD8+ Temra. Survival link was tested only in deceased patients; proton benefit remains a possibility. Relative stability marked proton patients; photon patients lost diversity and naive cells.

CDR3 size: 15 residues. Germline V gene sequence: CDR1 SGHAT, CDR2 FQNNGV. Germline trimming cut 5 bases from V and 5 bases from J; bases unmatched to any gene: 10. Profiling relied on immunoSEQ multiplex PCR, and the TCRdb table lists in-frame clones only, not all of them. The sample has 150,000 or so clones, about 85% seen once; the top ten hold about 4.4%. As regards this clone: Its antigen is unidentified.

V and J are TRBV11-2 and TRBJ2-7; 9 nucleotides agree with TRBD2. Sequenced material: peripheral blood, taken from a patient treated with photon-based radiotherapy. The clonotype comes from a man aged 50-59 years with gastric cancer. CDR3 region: CASSAISGRANEQYF. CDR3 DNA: TGTGCCAGCAGCGCCATTAGCGGGAGAGCAAACGAGCAGTACTTC.